This T cell receptor (beta chain) was recovered during a study of Ad26.COV2.S vaccination and SARS-CoV-2 variants. The overall study: Dosing was one shot or two shots 56 days apart.

Study-wide findings and caveats: Vaccine and placebo recipients had comparable breadth of non-spike TCRs.

A word on this clone: Its specificity is not known.

Treatment indicated: about 20 received Ad26.COV2.S at low or high dose, single or two shots; roughly 5 received placebo; per-sample allocation not given. Sampling took place 63 days after the first vaccine or placebo injection. In Boston, the donor was an adult between 18-55 years of age. The shot given was an Ad26 vector that makes Wuhan-strain SARS-CoV-2 spike. Assay used: immunoSEQ multiplex PCR; TCRdb lists only in-frame clones, some missing. Of 300,000 to 350,000 clones in the sample, roughly nine tenths are singletons; the top ten hold roughly 6%. V lost 1 base, J lost 4 bases, and 13 bases lay in between. Germline CDR1 is MGHRA and CDR2 is YSYEKL. CDR3 length: 15 amino acids.

The sample consisted of peripheral blood, taken in a trial of Ad26.COV2.S vaccine versus placebo. This receptor was taken from a person between 18 and 60 years old who received the Ad26.COV2.S COVID-19 vaccine or a placebo. This rearrangement joins TRBV4-1 to TRBJ2-5; weak D call: TRBD2 (6 bases). The CDR3 sequence: CASSQGSNGGETQYF. Here the CDR3 DNA reads TGCGCCAGCAGCCAAGGATCCAACGGGGGAGAGACCCAGTACTTC.